Each of the 14 T cell receptor beta chains below was sequenced from the same sample in a study of breast tumors, draining lymph nodes, adjacent tissues. TCRdb called the multiplex PCR reads again in MiXCR, with one record for every CDR3 protein. Among over 200,000 distinct CDR3 sequences listed, less than 40% were seen once. Axillary draining lymph nodes of breast cancer patients supplied the node samples. What was sequenced was axillary lymph node tissue. These receptors were collected from a female donor with breast cancer. Some clones in this sample may be carry-over from other donors' samples.

The chain employs TRBV3-1 and TRBJ2-3, with D unclear. The CDR3 runs 15 residues. Between the trimmed V and J ends, which lost 4 bases and 4 bases, there was a span of 15 bases. Germline V gene data show CDR1 as LGHDT and CDR2 as YNNKEL (reference sequence). Here the CDR3 reads CASSRSSGWSDTQYF. CDR3 nucleotide sequence: TGTGCCAGCAGCCGATCCTCCGGGTGGTCAGATACGCAGTATTTT.

Comments on this clonotype: The junction departs from the called germline gene at one end, perhaps through a read error. The chain combines TRBV6-1 with TRBJ2-1; TRBD2 agrees at 8 bases. The CDR3 loop spans 15 amino acids. Germline CDR1 MNHNS, CDR2 SASEGT. CDR3 loop: CASSQAQREYNEQFF. The CDR3 DNA is TGTGCCAGCAGTCAAGCCCAGCGGGAGTACAATGAGCAGTTCTTC.

This chain connects TRBV5-1 to TRBJ1-4; D is undetermined. V lost 0 bases to trimming and J lost 7 bases, with 1 base between them. Germline loops: CDR1 SGHRS, CDR2 YFSETQ. The CDR3 runs to 11 residues. The CDR3 loop is CASSLGEKLFF. The CDR3 nucleotides are TGCGCCAGCAGCTTGGGTGAAAAACTGTTTTTT.

Concerning this clonotype itself: A single base separates this from a much larger clone, so it may be a read error. The CDR3 ends on some other residue instead of the conserved phenylalanine or tryptophan, so this is likely a read error. The chain links TRBV5-1 to TRBJ2-2; a possible D gene is TRBD2 (6 bases). The CDR3 runs 13 residues. V lost 6 bases and J lost 6, with 12 bases in between. Germline CDR1 reads SGHRS; CDR2 reads YFSETQ. The CDR3 DNA sequence: TGCGCCAGCAAAAGGGCGGGACCCGGGGAGCTGTTTTAT. It encodes CASKRAGPGELFY.

The rearrangement uses TRBV6-2 or TRBV6-3 and TRBJ1-5; TRBD1 is a possible D gene (6 bases). The CDR3 is made up of 15 amino acids. V was cut by 7 bases and J by 0 bases, with 13 bases left in between. Germline CDR1 MNHEY, CDR2 SVGEGT. CDR3 DNA: TGTGCCAGCACCTTGACAGGTTATAGCAATCAGCCCCAGCATTTT. The encoded protein is CASTLTGYSNQPQHF.

This clonotype has ten or more counts. The chain is built from TRBV20-1 and TRBJ1-5, with D perhaps matching TRBD1 (5 bases). Per germline, CDR1 DFQATT and CDR2 SNEGSKA (reference sequence). There are 13 residues in the CDR3. The V end was cut by 6 bases, the J end by 3 bases, with 12 bases between. Here the CDR3 reads CSAPKGVNQPQHF. Written as DNA, the CDR3 is TGCAGTGCCCCAAAAGGGGTCAATCAGCCCCAGCATTTT.

At least ten counts were recorded for this clonotype. The chain links TRBV14 to TRBJ2-3, with D unresolved. The V and J ends lost 3 bases and 0 bases respectively, with 7 bases between them. Germline V gene lookup returns CDR1 SGHDN and CDR2 FVKESK. This CDR3 has 14 residues. CDR3 protein: CASSQLGSTDTQYF. The CDR3 DNA follows: TGTGCCAGCAGCCAGCTAGGGAGCACAGATACGCAGTATTTT. Together with reference TRBV14 and TRBJ2-3, the CDR3 gives the full variable domain: EAGVTQFPSHSVIEKGQTVTLRCDPISGHDNLYWYRRVMGKEIKFLLHFVKESKQDESGMPNNRFLAERTGGTYSTLKVQPAELEDSGVYFCASSQLGSTDTQYFGPGTRLTVL.

This clonotype was seen many times. This chain joins TRBV20-1 and TRBJ2-5; TRBD2 matches 15 bases. Unmatched junction bases numbered 11, after V lost 4 bases and J lost 5 bases. This CDR3 has 17 amino acids. Germline CDR1 and CDR2: DFQATT and SNEGSKA (reference sequence). The CDR3 nucleotides are TGCAGTGCTATCTCTGGACTAGCGGGAGGGCCAGGGGAGACCCAGTACTTC. This gives the protein CSAISGLAGGPGETQYF.

There are a few counts of this clonotype. The V call is TRBV4-1, the J call TRBJ2-2, with D uncertain. CDR1 MGHRA and CDR2 YSYEKL come from the germline V gene. There are 13 residues in the CDR3. Trimming shortened V by 1 base and J by 5 bases, and 5 bases separated the two germline ends. The CDR3 loop is CASSQVLTGELFF. CDR3 sequence (DNA): TGCGCCAGCAGCCAAGTCTTAACCGGGGAGCTGTTTTTT.

This clonotype was counted ten times or more. The J gene is TRBJ1-2, the V gene TRBV4-3; TRBD1 matches 7 bases. CDR3 length equals 17 residues. Germline V gives CDR1 LGHNA, CDR2 YSLEER. With V trimmed by 0 bases and J by 0 bases, 7 bases remained unmatched. The CDR3 DNA reads TGCGCCAGCAGCCAAGATATGGCAGGGGGAGCTAACTATGGCTACACCTTC. Translated: CASSQDMAGGANYGYTF.

This clonotype was observed many times. The J gene is TRBJ2-5, the V gene TRBV5-1; 8 bases are a match to TRBD1. Per the germline V gene, CDR1 is SGHRS and CDR2 is YFSETQ. The ends lost 0 bases at V and 4 bases at J; junction bases unmatched: 5. This CDR3 region has 15 residues. The CDR3 sequence: CASSLDPDRGETQYF. The CDR3 nucleotides read TGCGCCAGCAGCTTGGACCCCGACAGGGGAGAGACCCAGTACTTC.

This chain links TRBV6-5 with TRBJ2-1; D may be TRBD1 (6 bases). From germline, CDR1 is MNHEY and CDR2 SVGAGI. This CDR3 has 15 amino acids. V lost 0 bases to trimming and J lost 5 bases, with 11 bases between them. CDR3 coding DNA: TGTGCCAGCAGTTACTCGGGACAATACAACAATGAGCAGTTCTTC. It codes for CASSYSGQYNNEQFF.

In its sample, this clonotype was seen many times. This rearrangement joins TRBV15 to TRBJ2-3, with 7 bases that match TRBD2. Per the germline V gene, CDR1 is LNHNV and CDR2 is YYDKDF (reference sequence). With V trimmed by 1 base and J by 1 base, 2 bases remained unmatched. The CDR3 is 15 amino acids. Written as DNA, the CDR3 is TGTGCCACCAGCAGAGTCCTAGCGGGCACAGATACGCAGTATTTT. This gives the protein CATSRVLAGTDTQYF.

DNA for the CDR3: TGTGCCAGCAGCTTACTAGGGAGGGAGGCCCAGTACTTC. Protein: CASSLLGREAQYF. This chain connects TRBV11-2 to TRBJ2-5, with 7 positions matching TRBD2. V lost 2 bases and J lost 9; bases outside the gene matches: 6. CDR1 and CDR2 from the germline V gene are SGHAT and FQNNGV. The CDR3 is made up of 13 amino acids.